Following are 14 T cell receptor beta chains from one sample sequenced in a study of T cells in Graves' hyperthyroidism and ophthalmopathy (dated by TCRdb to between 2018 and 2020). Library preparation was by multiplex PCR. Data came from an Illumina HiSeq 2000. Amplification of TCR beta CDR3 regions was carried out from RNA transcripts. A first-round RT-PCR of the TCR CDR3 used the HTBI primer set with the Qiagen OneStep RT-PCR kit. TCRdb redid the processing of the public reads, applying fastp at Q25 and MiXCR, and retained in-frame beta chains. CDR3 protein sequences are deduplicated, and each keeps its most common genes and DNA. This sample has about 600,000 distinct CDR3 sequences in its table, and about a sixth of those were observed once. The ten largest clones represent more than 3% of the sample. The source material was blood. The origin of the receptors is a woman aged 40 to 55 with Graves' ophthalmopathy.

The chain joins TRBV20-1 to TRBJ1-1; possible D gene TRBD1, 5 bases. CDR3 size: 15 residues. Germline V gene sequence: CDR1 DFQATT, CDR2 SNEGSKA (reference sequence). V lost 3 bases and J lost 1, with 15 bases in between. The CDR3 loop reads CSASPVGTANTEAFF. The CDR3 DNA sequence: TGCAGTGCTAGCCCCGTCGGGACTGCGAACACTGAAGCTTTCTTT.

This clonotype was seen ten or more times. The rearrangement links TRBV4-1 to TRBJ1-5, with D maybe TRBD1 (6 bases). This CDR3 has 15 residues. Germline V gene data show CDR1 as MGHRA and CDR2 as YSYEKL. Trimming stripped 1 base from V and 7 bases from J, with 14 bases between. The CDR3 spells CASSQGQGRGQPQHF. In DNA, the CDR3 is TGCGCCAGCAGCCAAGGTCAGGGGCGTGGACAGCCCCAGCATTTT.

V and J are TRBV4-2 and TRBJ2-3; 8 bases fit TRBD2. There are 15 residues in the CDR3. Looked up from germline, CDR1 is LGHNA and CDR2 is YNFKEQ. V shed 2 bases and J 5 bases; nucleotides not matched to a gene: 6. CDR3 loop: CASSQSAGAEDTQYF. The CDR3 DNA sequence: TGTGCCAGCAGCCAATCAGCGGGAGCCGAAGATACGCAGTATTTT.

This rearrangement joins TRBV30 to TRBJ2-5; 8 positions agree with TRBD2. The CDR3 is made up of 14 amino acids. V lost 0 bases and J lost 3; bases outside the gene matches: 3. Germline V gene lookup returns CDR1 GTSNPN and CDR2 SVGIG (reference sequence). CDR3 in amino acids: CAWSVLSGEETQYF. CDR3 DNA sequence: TGTGCCTGGAGTGTACTTAGCGGGGAAGAGACCCAGTACTTC. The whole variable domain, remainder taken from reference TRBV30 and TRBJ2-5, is SQTIHQWPATLVQPVGSPLSLECTVEGTSNPNLYWYRQAAGRGLQLLFYSVGIGQISSEVPQNLSASRPQDRQFILSSKKLLLSDSGFYLCAWSVLSGEETQYFGPGTRLLVL.

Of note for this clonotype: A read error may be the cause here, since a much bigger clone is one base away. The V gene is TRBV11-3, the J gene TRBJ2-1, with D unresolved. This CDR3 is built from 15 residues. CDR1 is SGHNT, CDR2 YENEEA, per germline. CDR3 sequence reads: CANSPTPSSYNEQFF. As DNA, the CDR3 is TGTGCCAACAGCCCAACCCCGAGCTCCTACAATGAGCAGTTCTTC.

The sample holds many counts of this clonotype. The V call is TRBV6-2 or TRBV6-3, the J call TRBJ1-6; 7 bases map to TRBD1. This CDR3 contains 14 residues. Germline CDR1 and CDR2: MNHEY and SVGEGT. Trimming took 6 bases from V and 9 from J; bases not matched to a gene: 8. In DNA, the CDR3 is TGTGCCAGCAGGGACGGGACAGTAGGTTCACCCCTCCACTTT. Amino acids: CASRDGTVGSPLHF.

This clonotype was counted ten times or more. CDR3 in amino acids: CASSSVDSNQPQHF. CDR3 DNA sequence: TGTGCCAGCAGCTCAGTGGATAGCAATCAGCCCCAGCATTTT. The chain combines TRBV6-1 with TRBJ1-5; D gene unclear. Looked up from germline, CDR1 is MNHNS and CDR2 is SASEGT. Trimming removed 6 bases at V and 0 bases at J, with 9 bases between. This CDR3 contains 14 residues.

CDR3 in DNA: TGTGCCAGCAGTGAGTATACTAGCGGGAGAACCTCAGGTGAGCAGTTCTTC. Translated: CASSEYTSGRTSGEQFF. This chain uses TRBV6-2 or TRBV6-3 with TRBJ2-1, with 11 nucleotides matching TRBD2. J lost 9 bases, V lost 5 bases, and 15 bases had no gene match. This CDR3 region has 17 residues. Germline V CDR1 and CDR2: MNHEY, SVGEGT.

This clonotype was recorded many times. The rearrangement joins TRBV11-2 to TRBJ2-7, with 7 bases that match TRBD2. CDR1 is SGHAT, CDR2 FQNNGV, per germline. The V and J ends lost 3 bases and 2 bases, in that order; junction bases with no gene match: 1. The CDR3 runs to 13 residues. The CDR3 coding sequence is TGTGCCAGCAGCTTGGGACTAACCTACGAGCAGTACTTC. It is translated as CASSLGLTYEQYF.

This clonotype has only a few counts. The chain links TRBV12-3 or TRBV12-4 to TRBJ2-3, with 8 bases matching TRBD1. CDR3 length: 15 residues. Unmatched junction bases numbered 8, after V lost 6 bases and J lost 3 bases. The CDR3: CASSSVRGQTDTQYF. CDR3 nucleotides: TGTGCCAGCAGCTCGGTCAGGGGGCAGACAGATACGCAGTATTTT.

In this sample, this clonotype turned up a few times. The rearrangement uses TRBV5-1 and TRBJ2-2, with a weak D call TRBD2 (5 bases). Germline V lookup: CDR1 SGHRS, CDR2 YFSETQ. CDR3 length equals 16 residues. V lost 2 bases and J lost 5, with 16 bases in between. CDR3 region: CASSFEGSVPTGELFF. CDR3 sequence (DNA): TGCGCCAGCAGCTTTGAGGGATCAGTTCCAACCGGGGAGCTGTTTTTT.

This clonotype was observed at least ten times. The CDR3 sequence is CASSSQDGVAQYF. The CDR3 nucleotides read TGTGCCAGCAGCTCCCAGGACGGGGTCGCCCAGTACTTC. J is TRBJ2-5 and V is TRBV12-3 or TRBV12-4; perhaps TRBD2 as D (5 bases). The CDR3 has 13 amino acids. V was shortened by 6 bases and J by 9 bases, with 17 bases between the two germline ends.

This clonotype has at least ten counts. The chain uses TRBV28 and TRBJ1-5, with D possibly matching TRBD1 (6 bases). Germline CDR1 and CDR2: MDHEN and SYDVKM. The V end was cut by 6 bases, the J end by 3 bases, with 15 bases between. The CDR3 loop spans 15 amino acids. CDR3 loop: CASSLRWGLNQPQHF. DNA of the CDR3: TGTGCCAGCAGCTTACGGTGGGGGCTCAATCAGCCCCAGCATTTT.

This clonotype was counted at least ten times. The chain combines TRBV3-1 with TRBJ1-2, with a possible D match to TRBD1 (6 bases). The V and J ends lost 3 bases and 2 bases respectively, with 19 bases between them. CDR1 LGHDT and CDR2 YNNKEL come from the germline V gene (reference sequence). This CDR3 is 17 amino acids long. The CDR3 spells CASSHGLQMGANYGYTF. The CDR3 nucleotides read TGTGCCAGCAGCCATGGACTCCAAATGGGGGCCAACTATGGCTACACCTTC.